This record looks at one T cell receptor beta chain sequence and its context. The antigen is not known. Within the sample, other DNA sequences also encode this same CDR3. The data stem from a study of T cell responses to AZD1222 COVID-19 vaccine. Overall study findings and caveats: The repertoires were collected only after the peak T cell response. A rise in Spike-specific TCR breadth and depth followed two AZD1222 doses. Clonal diversity was possibly underestimated; the donors were predominantly white British and more often female. Baseline seropositives among AZD1222 recipients totaled only 6 or 7.

The CDR3 totals 14 residues. V lost 0 bases to trimming and J lost 2 bases, with 6 bases between them. In germline, CDR1 is SGHDT, CDR2 YYEEEE. Method: immunoSEQ multiplex PCR; TCRdb's copy keeps in-frame clones and lacks some. The sample includes about 120,000 clones, about 92% of them seen just once. Source: peripheral blood, taken 28 days after the second AZD1222 dose. This clonotype was obtained from an adult who received the AZD1222 COVID-19 vaccine. This chain joins TRBV5-6 and TRBJ1-5; D may be TRBD1 (6 bases). As DNA, the CDR3 is TGTGCCAGCAGCTTGGCAGGGGGCAATCAGCCCCAGCATTTT. Protein product: CASSLAGGNQPQHF.